These 9 T cell receptor beta chains share one sample of origin, sequenced in a study of cytomegalovirus exposure and HLA in healthy donors. A multiplex PCR was run with 60 Vbeta primers and 13 Jbeta primers. This table comes from immunoSEQ multiplex PCR, and its TCRdb copy is limited to in-frame clones, with some not included. The repertoire has around 150,000 clones, 85% of them found once; the top ten carry about 2.1%. The source material was PBMCs. These receptors all stem from a man aged 18 to 35 in good health and CMV-seropositive.

The chain carries TRBV5-4 and TRBJ1-1; D is unclear. The V gene's germline CDR1 is SGHNT and CDR2 YYREEE (reference sequence). Trimming took off 4 bases at V and 3 bases at J, with 10 bases between the two ends. The CDR3 extends over 13 amino acids. The CDR3 loop is CASSQQVYTEAFF. The CDR3 DNA is TGTGCCAGCAGCCAACAAGTGTACACTGAAGCTTTCTTT.

V is TRBV4-3 and J is TRBJ1-1; no firm D call. Germline CDR1 reads LGHNA; CDR2 reads YSLEER. V dropped 1 base and J dropped 4 bases, with 13 bases sitting between them. The CDR3 length is 15 residues. The CDR3 DNA reads TGCGCCAGCAGCCAAGGGGAGGGATTTTCCACTGAAGCTTTCTTT. Amino acids: CASSQGEGFSTEAFF.

The CDR3 here is CASSPSFTGELFF. CDR3 DNA: TGTGCCAGCAGCCCTAGTTTTACCGGGGAGCTGTTTTTT. The rearrangement links TRBV7-6 to TRBJ2-2; D gene ambiguous. Germline-derived CDR1 and CDR2 are SGHVS and FNYEAQ. The CDR3 spans 13 residues. V was trimmed by 5 bases and J by 5 bases, leaving 9 bases between them.

The chain has TRBV7-2 and TRBJ1-4; perhaps TRBD1 as D (6 bases). CDR1 is SGHTA and CDR2 is FQGNSA in the germline V gene. Trimming took off 5 bases at V and 8 bases at J, with 12 bases between the two ends. CDR3 length equals 13 residues. The CDR3 is CASSEGTLEKLFF. Here the CDR3 DNA reads TGTGCCAGCAGCGAGGGGACACTGGAAAAACTGTTTTTT.

This chain joins TRBV5-5 and TRBJ2-3; 7 nucleotides agree with TRBD1. CDR1 is SGHKS and CDR2 is YYEKEE in the germline V gene (reference sequence). V was clipped by 4 bases and J by 6 bases; unmatched bases: 8. The length of the CDR3 is 14 residues. CDR3 nucleotide sequence: TGTGCCAGCAGCCCTACAGGGGACGTGGATACGCAGTATTTT. Translated: CASSPTGDVDTQYF.

The rearrangement joins TRBV4-3 to TRBJ1-2; D remains unclear. Trimming pared 1 base from V and 0 bases from J, leaving 9 bases between. Germline V gene sequence: CDR1 LGHNA, CDR2 YSLEER. This CDR3 contains 15 residues. The CDR3 loop is CASSQVGKANYGYTF. The CDR3 DNA reads TGCGCCAGCAGCCAAGTTGGCAAAGCTAACTATGGCTACACCTTC.

This chain joins TRBV7-3 and TRBJ1-6, with D perhaps TRBD1 (5 bases). Per germline, CDR1 SGHTA and CDR2 FQGTGA. This CDR3 region has 14 residues. The V and J ends lost 5 bases and 5 bases respectively, with 10 bases between them. CDR3 DNA: TGTGCCAGCAGCCCCGGGGGGGATAATTCACCCCTCCACTTT. Translation: CASSPGGDNSPLHF.

The gene calls are TRBV4-3 and TRBJ2-7, with TRBD2 matching 9 bases. Germline V gene lookup returns CDR1 LGHNA and CDR2 YSLEER. The length of the CDR3 is 16 residues. The junction had 8 bases not matched to a gene; V was cut back by 1 base and J by 4 bases. The CDR3 loop reads CASSQGAGTSFYEQYF. The CDR3 nucleotides are TGCGCCAGCAGCCAAGGTGCGGGGACTAGCTTTTACGAGCAGTACTTC.

The CDR3 sequence is CASSLTGTHEQYF. For the CDR3, the DNA is TGTGCCAGCAGCTTGACAGGGACCCACGAGCAGTACTTC. This chain joins TRBV7-9 and TRBJ2-7, with 7 bases that match TRBD1. Losses at the gene ends were 3 bases for V and 5 bases for J; bases not matched to a gene: 4. The CDR3 is 13 residues long. Germline assignment: CDR1 SEHNR and CDR2 FQNEAQ (reference sequence).